Detailed here is one T cell receptor beta chain. The antigen is undetermined. The CDR3 has 17 residues. V lost 5 bases and J lost 5; bases outside the gene matches: 8. Germline assignment: CDR1 SNHLY and CDR2 FYNNEI. The source of the sample is a study of T cell responses to AZD1222 COVID-19 vaccine. The repertoire was sequenced with immunoSEQ multiplex PCR; TCRdb's copy has only in-frame clones and lacks some. The sample carries roughly 78,000 clones, around four fifths recorded once. Study-level points and caveats: Sampling captured repertoires only after the peak T cell response.

The sample consisted of peripheral blood, taken on day 0 of AZD1222 vaccination. The rearrangement links TRBV2 to TRBJ2-5, with TRBD2 identical over 16 bases. The receptor comes from an adult in good health. For the CDR3, the DNA is TGTGCCAGCAGTTCGGGACTAGCGGGAGGGAGTGGGGAGACCCAGTACTTC. The encoded protein is CASSSGLAGGSGETQYF. Full variable domain (outside the CDR3, taken from reference TRBV2 and TRBJ2-5): EPEVTQTPSHQVTQMGQEVILRCVPISNHLYFYWYRQILGQKVEFLVSFYNNEISEKSEIFDDQFSVERPDGSNFTLKIRSTKLEDSAMYFCASSSGLAGGSGETQYFGPGTRLLVL.